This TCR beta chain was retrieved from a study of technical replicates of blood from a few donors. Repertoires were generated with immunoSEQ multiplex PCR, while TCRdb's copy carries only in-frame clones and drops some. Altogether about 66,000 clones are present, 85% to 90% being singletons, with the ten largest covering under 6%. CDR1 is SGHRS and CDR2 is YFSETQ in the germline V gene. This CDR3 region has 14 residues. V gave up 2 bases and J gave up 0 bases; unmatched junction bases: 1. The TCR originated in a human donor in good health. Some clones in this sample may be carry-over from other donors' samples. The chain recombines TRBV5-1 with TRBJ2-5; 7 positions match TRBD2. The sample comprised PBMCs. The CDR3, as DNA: TGCGCCAGCAGCTTACTAGCGCACCAAGAGACCCAGTACTTC. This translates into CASSLLAHQETQYF. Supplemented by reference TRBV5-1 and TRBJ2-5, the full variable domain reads KAGVTQTPRYLIKTRGQQVTLSCSPISGHRSVSWYQQTPGQGLQFLFEYFSETQRNKGNFPGRFSGRQFSNSRSEMNVSTLELGDSALYLCASSLLAHQETQYFGPGTRLLVL.